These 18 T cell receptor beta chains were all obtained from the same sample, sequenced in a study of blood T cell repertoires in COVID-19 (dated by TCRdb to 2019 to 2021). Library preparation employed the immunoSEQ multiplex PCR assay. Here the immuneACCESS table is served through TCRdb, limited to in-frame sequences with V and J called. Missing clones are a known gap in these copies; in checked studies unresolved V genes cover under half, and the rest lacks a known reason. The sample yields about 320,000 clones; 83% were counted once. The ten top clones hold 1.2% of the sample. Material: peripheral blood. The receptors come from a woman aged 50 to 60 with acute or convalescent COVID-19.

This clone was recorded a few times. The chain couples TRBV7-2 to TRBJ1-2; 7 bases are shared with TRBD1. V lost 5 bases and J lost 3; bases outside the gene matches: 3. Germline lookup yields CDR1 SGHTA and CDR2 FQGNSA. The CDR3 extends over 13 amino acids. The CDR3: CASSPGQYYGYTF. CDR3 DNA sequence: TGTGCCAGCAGCCCGGGACAGTACTATGGCTACACCTTC.

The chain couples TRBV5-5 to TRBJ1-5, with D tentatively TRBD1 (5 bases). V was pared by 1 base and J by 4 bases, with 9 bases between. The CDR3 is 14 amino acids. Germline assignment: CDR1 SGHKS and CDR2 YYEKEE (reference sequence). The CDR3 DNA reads TGTGCCAGCAGCTTGCGGGGGGTGAATCAGCCCCAGCATTTT. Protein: CASSLRGVNQPQHF.

CDR3 in DNA: TGTGCCAGCAGCTCCTCGGGTGCCGGCACAGATACGCAGTATTTT. It specifies CASSSSGAGTDTQYF. V is TRBV13 and J is TRBJ2-3; no definite D call. Trimming took 4 bases from V and 1 from J, leaving 12 bases between them. The CDR3 is made up of 15 amino acids. The germline CDR1 and CDR2 sequences are PRHDT and FYEKMQ (reference sequence).

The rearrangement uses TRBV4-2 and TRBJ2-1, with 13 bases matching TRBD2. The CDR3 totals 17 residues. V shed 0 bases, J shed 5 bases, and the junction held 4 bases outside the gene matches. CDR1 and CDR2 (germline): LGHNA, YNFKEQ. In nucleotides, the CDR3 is TGTGCCAGCAGCCAAGAACCGGGACTAGCGGGGAACAATGAGCAGTTCTTC. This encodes CASSQEPGLAGNNEQFF.

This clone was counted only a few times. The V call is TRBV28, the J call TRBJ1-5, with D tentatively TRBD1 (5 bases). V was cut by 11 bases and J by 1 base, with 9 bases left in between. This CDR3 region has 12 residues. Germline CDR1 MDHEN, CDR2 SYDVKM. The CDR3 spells CAGRGSNQPQHF. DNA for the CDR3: TGTGCCGGCCGGGGGAGCAATCAGCCCCAGCATTTT.

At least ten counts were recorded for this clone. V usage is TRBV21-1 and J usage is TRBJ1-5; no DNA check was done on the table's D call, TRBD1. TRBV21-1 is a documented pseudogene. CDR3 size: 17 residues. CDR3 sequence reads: CASSTLGRQDDYQPQHF. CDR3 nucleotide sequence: TGTGCCAGCAGCACCCTTGGGAGACAGGACGACTATCAGCCCCAGCATTTT.

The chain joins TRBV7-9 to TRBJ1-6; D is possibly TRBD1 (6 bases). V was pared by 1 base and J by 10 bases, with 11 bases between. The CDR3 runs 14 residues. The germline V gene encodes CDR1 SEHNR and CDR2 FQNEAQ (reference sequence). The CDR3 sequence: CASSLDGGGSPLHF. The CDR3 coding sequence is TGTGCCAGCAGCTTAGATGGGGGCGGATCACCCCTCCACTTT.

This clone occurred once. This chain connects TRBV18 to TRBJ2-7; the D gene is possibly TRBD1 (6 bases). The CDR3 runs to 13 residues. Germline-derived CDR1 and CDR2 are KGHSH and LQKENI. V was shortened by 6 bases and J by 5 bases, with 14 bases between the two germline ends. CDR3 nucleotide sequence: TGTGCCAGCTCGCCCCGGGACACCGACGAGCAGTACTTC. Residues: CASSPRDTDEQYF.

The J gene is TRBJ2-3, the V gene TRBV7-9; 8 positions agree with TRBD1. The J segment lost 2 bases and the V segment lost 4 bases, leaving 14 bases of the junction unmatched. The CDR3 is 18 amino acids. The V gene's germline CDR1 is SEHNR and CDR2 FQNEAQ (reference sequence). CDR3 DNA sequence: TGTGCCAGCAGCTCAGACCCGACAGGGGAAGGGGACACAGATACGCAGTATTTT. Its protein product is CASSSDPTGEGDTDTQYF.

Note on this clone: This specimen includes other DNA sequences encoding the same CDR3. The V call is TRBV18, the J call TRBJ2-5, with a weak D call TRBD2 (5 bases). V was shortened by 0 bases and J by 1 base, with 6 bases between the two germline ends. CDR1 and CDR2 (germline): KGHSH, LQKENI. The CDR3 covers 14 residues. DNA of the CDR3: TGTGCCAGCTCACCACCAGGGAGCCAAGAGACCCAGTACTTC. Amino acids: CASSPPGSQETQYF.

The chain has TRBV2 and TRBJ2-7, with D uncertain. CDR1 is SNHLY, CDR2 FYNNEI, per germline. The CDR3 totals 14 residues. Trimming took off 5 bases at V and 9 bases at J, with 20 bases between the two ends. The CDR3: CASSPTLGKRGQYV. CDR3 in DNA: TGTGCCAGCAGTCCTACACTCGGCAAGAGAGGGCAGTACGTC.

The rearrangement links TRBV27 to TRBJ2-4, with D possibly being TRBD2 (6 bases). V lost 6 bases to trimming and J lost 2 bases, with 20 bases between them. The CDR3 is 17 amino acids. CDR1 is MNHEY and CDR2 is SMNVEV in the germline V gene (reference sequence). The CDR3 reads CASRDSGRGLSKNIQYF. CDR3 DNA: TGTGCCAGCAGAGACTCCGGGAGAGGCCTGTCCAAAAACATTCAGTACTTC.

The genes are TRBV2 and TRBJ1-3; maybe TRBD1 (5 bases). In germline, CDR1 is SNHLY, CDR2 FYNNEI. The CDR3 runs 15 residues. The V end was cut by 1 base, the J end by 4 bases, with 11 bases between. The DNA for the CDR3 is TGTGCCAGCAGTGAAGGGCAGCGGGGCGGAAACACCATATATTTT. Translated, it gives CASSEGQRGGNTIYF.

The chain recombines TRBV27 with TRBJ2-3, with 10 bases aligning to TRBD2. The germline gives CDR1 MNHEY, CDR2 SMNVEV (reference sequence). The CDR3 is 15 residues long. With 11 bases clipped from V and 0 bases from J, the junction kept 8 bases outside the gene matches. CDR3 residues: CAGGGLAVSTDTQYF. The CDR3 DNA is TGTGCCGGAGGAGGACTAGCGGTAAGCACAGATACGCAGTATTTT.

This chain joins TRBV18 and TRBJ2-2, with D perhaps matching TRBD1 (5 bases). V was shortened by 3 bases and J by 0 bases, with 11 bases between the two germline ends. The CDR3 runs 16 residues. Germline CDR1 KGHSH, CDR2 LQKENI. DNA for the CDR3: TGTGCCAGCTCACCCCAAGGGGTCACGAACACCGGGGAGCTGTTTTTT. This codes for CASSPQGVTNTGELFF.

CDR3 loop: CASSRGLADEDTQYF. CDR3 sequence (DNA): TGCGCCAGCAGCCGGGGACTAGCGGATGAAGATACGCAGTATTTT. The chain employs TRBV4-3 and TRBJ2-3; 11 bases match TRBD2. CDR3 size: 15 residues. V dropped 4 bases and J dropped 5; count of bases not matched to a gene: 5. CDR1 and CDR2 (germline): LGHNA, YSLEER.

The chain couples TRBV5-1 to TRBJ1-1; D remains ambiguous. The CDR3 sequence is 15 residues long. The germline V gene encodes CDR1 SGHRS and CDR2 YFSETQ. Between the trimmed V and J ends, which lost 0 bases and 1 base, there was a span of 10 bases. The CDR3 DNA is TGCGCCAGCAGCTTGGATTCCATTTCGAACACTGAAGCTTTCTTT. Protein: CASSLDSISNTEAFF.

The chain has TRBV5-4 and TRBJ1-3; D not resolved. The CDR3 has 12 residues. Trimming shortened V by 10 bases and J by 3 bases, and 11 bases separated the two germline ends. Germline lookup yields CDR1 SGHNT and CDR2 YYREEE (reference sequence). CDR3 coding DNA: TGTGCCGCCGCGGCGGTTGGAAACACCATATATTTT. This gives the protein CAAAAVGNTIYF.